The next 20 T cell receptor beta chains were all read from a single sample in a study of CD8 T cells in ankylosing spondylitis. TCRdb called the 5' RACE reads again in MiXCR, with one record for every CDR3 protein. The repertoire holds tens of thousands of distinct CDR3 sequences, with roughly 6.1% as singletons. The sequenced sample was synovial fluid, either unsorted or a sorted T cell fraction (not recorded which). The receptors here all came from a male donor with ankylosing spondylitis.

This clonotype was seen repeatedly, ten times or more. The J gene is TRBJ2-1, the V gene TRBV11-2, with 11 bases lining up with TRBD2. Germline loops: CDR1 SGHAT, CDR2 FQNNGV. CDR3 size: 17 residues. The trim removed 2 bases at V and 0 bases at J, leaving 3 bases unmatched. Here the CDR3 reads CASSLTLAGGSYNEQFF. The CDR3 region has the DNA TGTGCCAGCAGCTTAACCCTAGCGGGAGGCTCCTACAATGAGCAGTTCTTC.

This clonotype has only a few counts. The rearrangement links TRBV14 to TRBJ1-2; D is undetermined. Germline V gene lookup returns CDR1 SGHDN and CDR2 FVKESK. This CDR3 has 12 amino acids. V shed 8 bases and J shed 2 bases, with 9 bases lying between them. For the CDR3, the DNA is TGTGCCAGCGCTTACAGAAACTATGGCTACACCTTC. Its translation: CASAYRNYGYTF.

This clonotype was picked up many times. The gene calls are TRBV7-8 and TRBJ2-7; 9 bases match TRBD2. The CDR3 totals 16 residues. CDR1 SGHVS and CDR2 FQNEAQ come from the germline V gene. The V segment lost 5 bases and the J segment 8 bases; nucleotides outside the gene matches: 16. The CDR3 DNA sequence: TGTGCCAGCAGCCGTAGCGGTCCAGGGACTAGCAAGCAGCAGTACTTC. Its protein is CASSRSGPGTSKQQYF.

Only a few counts were recorded for this clonotype. Here the CDR3 reads CASSARVDYGYTF. CDR3 nucleotide sequence: TGCGCCAGCAGCGCCAGGGTCGACTATGGCTACACCTTC. This sequence joins TRBV5-1 and TRBJ1-2; tentative D call: TRBD1 (5 bases). V lost 4 bases to trimming and J lost 3 bases, with 10 bases between them. The CDR3 is 13 amino acids. CDR1 SGHRS and CDR2 YFSETQ come from the germline V gene.

In its sample, this clonotype was seen many times. This chain joins TRBV10-3 and TRBJ2-2; TRBD1 matches 7 bases. The V segment lost 3 bases and the J segment 5 bases; nucleotides outside the gene matches: 6. CDR1 is ENHRY, CDR2 SYGVKD, per germline. The length of the CDR3 is 15 residues. CDR3 bases: TGTGCCATCAGTGATAGAGGGGGCGTGACCGGGGAGCTGTTTTTT. Encoded protein: CAISDRGGVTGELFF.

The sample holds many counts of this clonotype. The gene calls are TRBV7-9 and TRBJ2-1; 8 bases map to TRBD2. The CDR3 contains 16 residues. Per germline, CDR1 SEHNR and CDR2 FQNEAQ (reference sequence). V was clipped by 5 bases and J by 2 bases; unmatched bases: 8. This CDR3 is CASSPYSGNPYNEQFF. CDR3 DNA: TGTGCCAGCAGCCCATATAGCGGGAACCCCTACAATGAGCAGTTCTTC.

Many counts were recorded for this clonotype. The DNA for the CDR3 is TGTGCCAGCAGGTCCCCTGTGACAGGGACCTACGAGCAGTACTTC. Protein: CASRSPVTGTYEQYF. The genes are TRBV12-3 or TRBV12-4 and TRBJ2-7; TRBD1 agrees at 7 bases. The CDR3 covers 15 residues. The junction had 10 bases not matched to a gene; V was cut back by 6 bases and J by 2 bases.

This clonotype was detected a few times. The chain carries TRBV14 and TRBJ2-7; 8 positions match TRBD2. Germline lookup yields CDR1 SGHDN and CDR2 FVKESK. Trimming took 2 bases from V and 3 from J; bases not matched to a gene: 0. This CDR3 region has 13 residues. DNA of the CDR3: TGTGCCAGCAGCCAAAGCGGGGGCTACGAGCAGTACTTC. Translated: CASSQSGGYEQYF.

This clonotype was counted ten times or more. J is TRBJ2-1 and V is TRBV24-1, with 9 nucleotides matching TRBD2. The CDR3 totals 15 residues. The germline V gene encodes CDR1 KGHDR and CDR2 SFDVKD. J lost 9 bases, V lost 5 bases, and 10 bases had no gene match. CDR3 DNA: TGTGCCACCAGTGCTAGCGGGAACCTTGCGGCTGAGCAGTTCTTC. Its translation: CATSASGNLAAEQFF.

This clonotype was seen ten or more times. V and J are TRBV15 and TRBJ2-3; D remains unclear. The CDR3 contains 15 residues. Deletions cut 1 base from V and 2 bases from J, with 10 bases between. Germline V gene sequence: CDR1 LNHNV, CDR2 YYDKDF (reference sequence). The CDR3 spells CATSRVRAATDTQYF. CDR3 bases: TGTGCCACCAGCAGAGTTCGGGCGGCCACAGATACGCAGTATTTT.

In this sample, this clonotype turned up a few times. The chain recombines TRBV20-1 with TRBJ1-5; weak D call: TRBD1 (5 bases). CDR1 is DFQATT, CDR2 SNEGSKA, per germline (reference sequence). The CDR3 sequence is 15 residues long. Trimming pared 3 bases from V and 2 bases from J, leaving 14 bases between. The CDR3 protein is CSASWQGSGNQPQHF. The CDR3 DNA follows: TGCAGTGCTAGTTGGCAGGGCAGCGGCAATCAGCCCCAGCATTTT.

The rearrangement joins TRBV3-1 to TRBJ1-5, with D tentatively TRBD1 (5 bases). CDR3 size: 14 residues. The V end lost 4 bases, the J end lost 5 bases, and 12 bases lay between the germline ends. CDR1 is LGHDT and CDR2 is YNNKEL in the germline V gene (reference sequence). This chain's CDR3 is CASSLRGADQPQHF. CDR3 nucleotide sequence: TGTGCCAGCAGCCTCCGAGGGGCAGATCAGCCCCAGCATTTT.

This clonotype was detected many times. The V gene is TRBV14, the J gene TRBJ2-1, with TRBD2 matching over 8 bases. The CDR3 covers 15 residues. The trim removed 1 base at V and 3 bases at J, leaving 2 bases unmatched. Germline CDR1 and CDR2: SGHDN and FVKESK. In DNA form, the CDR3 reads TGTGCCAGCAGCCAAGGGACTAGCCACTACAATGAGCAGTTCTTC. It is translated as CASSQGTSHYNEQFF.

This clonotype occurred many times. For the CDR3, the DNA is TGTGCCAGCAGCTTCGGCCTAGAGACCCAGTACTTC. Translation gives CASSFGLETQYF. This chain links TRBV7-9 with TRBJ2-5; D is ambiguous. The germline gives CDR1 SEHNR, CDR2 FQNEAQ (reference sequence). Trimming cost V 3 bases and J 4 bases, with 6 bases left between them. This CDR3 is 12 amino acids long.

The chain couples TRBV4-3 to TRBJ2-3, with D uncertain. The CDR3 is 15 residues long. Trimming cost V 0 bases and J 0 bases, with 7 bases left between them. CDR1 is LGHNA, CDR2 YSLEER, per germline. The CDR3 sequence is CASSQDRQSTDTQYF. The CDR3, as DNA: TGCGCCAGCAGCCAAGATCGGCAGAGCACAGATACGCAGTATTTT.

This clonotype showed up many times. The V gene is TRBV3-1, the J gene TRBJ2-7; perhaps TRBD2 as D (5 bases). CDR1 and CDR2 from the germline V gene are LGHDT and YNNKEL (reference sequence). The ends were cut back, 1 base at V and 5 bases at J, with 6 bases in the middle. This CDR3 region has 12 residues. CDR3 in DNA: TGTGCCAGCAGCCAAGCGGGAAACGAGCAGTACTTC. It encodes CASSQAGNEQYF.

There are many counts of this clonotype. The chain combines TRBV4-2 with TRBJ2-5, with TRBD2 matching 9 bases. With 1 base clipped from V and 3 bases from J, the junction kept 3 bases outside the gene matches. The V gene's germline CDR1 is LGHNA and CDR2 YNFKEQ. The CDR3 runs to 15 residues. The CDR3 is CASSQVRLAEETQYF. The CDR3, as DNA: TGTGCCAGCAGCCAAGTAAGACTAGCGGAAGAGACCCAGTACTTC.

This clonotype was detected many times. This rearrangement joins TRBV6-5 to TRBJ2-3, with D possibly being TRBD1 (6 bases). CDR1 is MNHEY, CDR2 SVGAGI, per germline. The CDR3 length is 17 residues. With 4 bases removed from V and 4 bases from J, the gap between germline ends came to 21 bases. Written as DNA, the CDR3 is TGTGCCAGCAGTTGGGGGCCCGGGGCCAGTCGTGCAGATACGCAGTATTTT. Its translation is CASSWGPGASRADTQYF.

V is TRBV11-2 and J is TRBJ2-2, with 9 bases fitting TRBD2. The V gene's germline CDR1 is SGHAT and CDR2 FQNNGV. V shed 3 bases and J 0 bases; nucleotides not matched to a gene: 11. The CDR3 has 19 residues. DNA of the CDR3: TGTGCCAGCAGCTTGACGAGGACTAGCGTCGACGCGAACACCGGGGAGCTGTTTTTT. It codes for CASSLTRTSVDANTGELFF.

V gene TRBV12-3 or TRBV12-4 combines with J gene TRBJ2-3; D call uncertain. The germline V and J ends were trimmed by 6 bases and 2 bases, with 12 bases remaining between them. CDR3 length: 14 residues. This CDR3 reads CASSFWRLTDTQYF. CDR3 coding DNA: TGTGCCAGCAGCTTCTGGCGGCTCACAGATACGCAGTATTTT.